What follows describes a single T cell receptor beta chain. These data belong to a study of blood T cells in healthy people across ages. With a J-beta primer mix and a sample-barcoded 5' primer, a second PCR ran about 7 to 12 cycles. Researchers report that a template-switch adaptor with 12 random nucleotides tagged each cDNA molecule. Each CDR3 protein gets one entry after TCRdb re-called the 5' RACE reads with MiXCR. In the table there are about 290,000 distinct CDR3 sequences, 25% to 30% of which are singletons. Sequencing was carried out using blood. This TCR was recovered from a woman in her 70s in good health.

The CDR3 sequence is CASRKLSGTYEQYV. The CDR3 nucleotides read TGTGCCAGCCGTAAACTTAGCGGAACCTACGAGCAGTACGTC. The J gene is TRBJ2-7, the V gene TRBV7-2; weak D call: TRBD2 (6 bases). Germline V CDR1 and CDR2: SGHTA, FQGNSA. With 8 bases removed from V and 2 bases from J, the gap between germline ends came to 16 bases. This CDR3 spans 14 amino acids.